This T cell receptor beta chain was profiled in a study of blood T cell repertoires in COVID-19. Study overall: Samples of COVID-19 (acute and convalescent) were obtained from the United States, Italy and Spain.

Produced via immunoSEQ multiplex PCR; TCRdb's table is partial and in-frame only. Among about 86,000 clones listed, around four fifths were seen once. The receptor's source is an older man with acute or convalescent COVID-19. The sample was peripheral blood.

The CDR3 spells CSVEDVTGYYNEQFF. The CDR3 bases are TGCAGCGTTGAAGATGTCACAGGCTACTACAATGAGCAGTTCTTC. This rearrangement joins TRBV29-1 to TRBJ2-1; maybe TRBD1 (5 bases). Trimming pared 0 bases from V and 3 bases from J, leaving 12 bases between. The CDR3 runs 15 residues. Germline loops: CDR1 SQVTM, CDR2 ANQGSEA.